This T cell receptor (beta chain) was obtained from a study of CD8 T cells in ankylosing spondylitis. This clonotype has only a few counts. MiXCR, applied by TCRdb to the 5' RACE reads, yields one record per CDR3 protein. The data contain more than 250,000 distinct CDR3 sequences, around 10% of them seen just once; the ten biggest clones take up 9.1%. The sequenced sample was blood, either unsorted or a sorted T cell fraction (not recorded which). This receptor was taken from a female donor with ankylosing spondylitis or in good health (not recorded which).

The CDR3 is CASSESEAGRGGYTF. CDR3 DNA: TGTGCCAGCAGTGAATCTGAGGCAGGAAGAGGCGGCTACACCTTC. The rearrangement links TRBV25-1 to TRBJ1-2; D is unresolved. The germline gives CDR1 MGHDK, CDR2 SYGVNS. This CDR3 spans 15 amino acids. V was cut by 1 base and J by 8 bases, with 17 bases left in between.